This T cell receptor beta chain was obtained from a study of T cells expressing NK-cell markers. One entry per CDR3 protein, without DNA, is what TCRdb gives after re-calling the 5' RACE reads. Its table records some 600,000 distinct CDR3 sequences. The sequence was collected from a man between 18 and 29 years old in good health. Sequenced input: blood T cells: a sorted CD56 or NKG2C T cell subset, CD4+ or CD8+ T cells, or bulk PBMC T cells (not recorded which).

The CDR3 protein is CASSPNTGTGQNEQFF. The chain uses TRBV3-1 and TRBJ2-1; TCRdb's D call, TRBD1, is unchecked because there is no DNA. The CDR3 consists of 16 residues. CDR1 is LGHDT, CDR2 YNNKEL, per germline (reference sequence).